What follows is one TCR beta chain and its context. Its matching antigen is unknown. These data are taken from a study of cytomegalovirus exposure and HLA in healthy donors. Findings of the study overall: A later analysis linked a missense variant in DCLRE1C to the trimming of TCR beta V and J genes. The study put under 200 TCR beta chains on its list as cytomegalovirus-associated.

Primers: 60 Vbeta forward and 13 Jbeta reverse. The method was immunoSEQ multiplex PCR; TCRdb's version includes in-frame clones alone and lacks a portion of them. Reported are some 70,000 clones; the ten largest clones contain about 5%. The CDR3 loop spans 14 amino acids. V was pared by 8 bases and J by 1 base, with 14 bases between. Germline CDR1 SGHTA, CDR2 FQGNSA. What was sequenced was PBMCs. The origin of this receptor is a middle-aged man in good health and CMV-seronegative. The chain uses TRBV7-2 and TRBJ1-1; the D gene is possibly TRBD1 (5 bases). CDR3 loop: CASAGGGTNTEAFF. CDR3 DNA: TGTGCCAGCGCCGGAGGAGGGACGAACACTGAAGCTTTCTTT.